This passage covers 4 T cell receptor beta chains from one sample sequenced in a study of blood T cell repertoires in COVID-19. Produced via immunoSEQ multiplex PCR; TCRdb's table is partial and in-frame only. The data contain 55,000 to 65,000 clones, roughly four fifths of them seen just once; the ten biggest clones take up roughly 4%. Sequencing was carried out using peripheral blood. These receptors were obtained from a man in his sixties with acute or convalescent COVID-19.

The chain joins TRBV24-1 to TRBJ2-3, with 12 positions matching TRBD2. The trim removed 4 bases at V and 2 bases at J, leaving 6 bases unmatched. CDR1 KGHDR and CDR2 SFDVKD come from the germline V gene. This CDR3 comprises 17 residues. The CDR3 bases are TGTGCCACCAGTGACTCCAGACTAGCGGGGGTCACAGATACGCAGTATTTT. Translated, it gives CATSDSRLAGVTDTQYF.

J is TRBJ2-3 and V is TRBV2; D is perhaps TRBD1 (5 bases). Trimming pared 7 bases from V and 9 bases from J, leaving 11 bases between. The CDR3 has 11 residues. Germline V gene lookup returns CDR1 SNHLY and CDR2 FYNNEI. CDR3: CASTEQGTQYF. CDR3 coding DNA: TGTGCCAGCACCGAGCAGGGCACGCAGTATTTT.

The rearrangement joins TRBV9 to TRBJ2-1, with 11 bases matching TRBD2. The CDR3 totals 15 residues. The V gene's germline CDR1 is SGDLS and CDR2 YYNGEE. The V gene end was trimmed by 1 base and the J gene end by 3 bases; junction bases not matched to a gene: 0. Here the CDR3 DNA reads TGTGCCAGCAGCGTAACTAGCGGGAGCTACAATGAGCAGTTCTTC. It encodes CASSVTSGSYNEQFF.

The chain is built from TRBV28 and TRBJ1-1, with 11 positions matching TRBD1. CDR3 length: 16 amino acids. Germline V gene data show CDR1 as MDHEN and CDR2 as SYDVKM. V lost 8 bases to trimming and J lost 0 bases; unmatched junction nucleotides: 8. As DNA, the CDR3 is TGTGCCAGCCCTTCGGGACAGGGGGAGATGAACACTGAAGCTTTCTTT. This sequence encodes CASPSGQGEMNTEAFF.